What follows describes a single TCR beta chain. This sample is part of a study of blood T cell repertoires in COVID-19. Study details: Samples taken during acute and convalescent COVID-19 were collected in the United States, Italy and Spain. PBMCs, B-cell-depleted T cells, or T cells were the source of the cDNA or gDNA that made up the material.

Germline trimming cut 5 bases from V and 0 bases from J; bases unmatched to any gene: 9. Germline lookup yields CDR1 SGHAT and CDR2 FQNNGV. The CDR3 runs to 17 residues. The repertoire was sequenced with immunoSEQ multiplex PCR; TCRdb's copy has only in-frame clones and lacks some. The table has just over 75,000 clones, about 83% seen once. This chain joins TRBV11-2 and TRBJ2-3; 9 bases fit TRBD2. This TCR came from a middle-aged man with acute or convalescent COVID-19. Sequenced input: peripheral blood. Here the CDR3 DNA reads TGTGCCAGCAGCAGGGTAGCGGGGGCCCTTAGCACAGATACGCAGTATTTT. This encodes CASSRVAGALSTDTQYF.